The following is a T cell receptor (beta chain) sequence with its context. What it recognizes is unknown. This sample is drawn from a study of shared clonotypes between healthy human individuals. General study findings and limits: Estimated richness was generally greater in naive than memory subsets.

Donors, without exception, were Caucasian adults residing in Nashville, Tennessee. Memory CD4+ cells were the fraction left after CD45RA+ naive selection. Over several immunoSEQ plates, each subset's genomic DNA was distributed in even portions. Assay: immunoSEQ multiplex PCR; the TCRdb copy retains only in-frame clones and omits some. The table has roughly 2 million clones, 85% to 95% seen once. The germline CDR1 and CDR2 sequences are SGHRS and YFSETQ. V lost 4 bases to trimming and J lost 5 bases, with 12 bases between them. This CDR3 region has 14 residues. The source material was naive CD4+ T cells sorted from blood. Indicated subset: CD45RA+ positively selected. The V call is TRBV5-1, the J call TRBJ1-4, with D uncertain. This receptor was identified in a man younger than 35 in good health. The CDR3, as DNA: TGCGCCAGCAGCAAAGGAGGTTCCAATGAAAAACTGTTTTTT. Translation: CASSKGGSNEKLFF.